The rows below give T cell receptor beta chains drawn from one sample of a study of CD8 T cells in ankylosing spondylitis. From the 5' RACE reads, TCRdb called clonotypes with MiXCR, one entry per CDR3 protein. Of about 64,000 distinct CDR3 sequences listed, 6.2% are singletons. The sample comprised synovial fluid, either unsorted or a sorted T cell fraction (not recorded which). All receptors derive from a male donor with ankylosing spondylitis. CDR3s include the opening cysteine and the closing phenylalanine or tryptophan. A D gene is named only where the DNA matches it firmly. Clone size is shown for a subset of rows, as once, few, many or a class of expanded clone.

V	J	size	D	CDR3	DNA
TRBV20-1	TRBJ2-2	many	TRBD2	CSARPGLAGGTGELFF	TGCAGTGCTAGACCCGGACTAGCGGGAGGCACCGGGGAGCTGTTTTTT
TRBV28	TRBJ1-1	many	NA	CASRQTLNTEAFF	TGTGCCAGCAGGCAGACACTGAACACTGAAGCTTTCTTT
TRBV28	TRBJ2-3	few	NA	CASPIGRGAADTQYF	TGTGCCAGCCCTATTGGCCGGGGGGCTGCAGATACGCAGTATTTT
TRBV7-2	TRBJ1-2	few	NA	CASSLEGVYGYTF	TGTGCCAGCAGCTTAGAAGGAGTGTATGGCTACACCTTC
TRBV4-3	TRBJ2-1	many	TRBD2	CASSQERERSEQFF	TGCGCCAGCAGCCAGGAGCGGGAGCGGAGTGAGCAGTTCTTC
TRBV7-3	TRBJ2-2	few	TRBD1	CASSSGGGNTGELFF	TGTGCCAGCAGCTCAGGGGGCGGGAACACCGGGGAGCTGTTTTTT
TRBV20-1	TRBJ2-7	many	TRBD1	CSAKDRGRVTSSYEQYF	TGCAGTGCCAAGGACAGGGGGCGGGTTACGAGCAGTTACGAGCAGTACTTC
TRBV27	TRBJ1-4	many	NA	CASSLSSNPGRVGGEKLFF	TGTGCCAGCAGTTTATCCTCTAACCCAGGGAGAGTAGGAGGGGAAAAACTGTTTTTT
TRBV4-1	TRBJ2-1	NA	NA	CASSQDNKVGNSYNEQFF	TGCGCCAGCAGCCAAGATAATAAAGTTGGGAACTCCTACAATGAGCAGTTCTTC
TRBV6-1	TRBJ2-3	few	NA	CASNGGNTDTQYF	TGTGCCAGCAACGGCGGAAACACAGATACGCAGTATTTT
TRBV10-3	TRBJ2-1	many	NA	CAISGEAPRDEQFF	TGTGCCATCAGTGGAGAGGCCCCGCGTGATGAGCAGTTCTTC
TRBV2	TRBJ1-5	many	TRBD1	CASSHGQGRNQPQHF	TGTGCCAGCAGCCACGGACAGGGCCGAAATCAGCCCCAGCATTTT
TRBV6-1	TRBJ2-6	NA	NA	CASTERRSGANVLTF	TGTGCCAGCACCGAACGGCGCTCTGGGGCCAACGTCCTGACTTTC
TRBV7-3	TRBJ2-7	many	NA	CASSISGGGSYEQYF	TGTGCCAGCAGCATTAGCGGAGGGGGCTCCTACGAGCAGTACTTC
TRBV11-2	TRBJ2-5	few	NA	CASSRVGGAGRQETQYF	TGTGCCAGCAGCCGCGTAGGGGGGGCGGGAAGGCAAGAGACCCAGTACTTC
TRBV10-3	TRBJ2-7	few	TRBD1	CAIQNRDRGHEQYF	TGTGCCATACAGAACCGGGACAGGGGCCACGAGCAGTACTTC
TRBV7-2	TRBJ2-1	few	TRBD2	CASSFLSGTSGYNEQFF	TGTGCCAGCAGCTTCCTATCGGGGACTAGCGGCTACAATGAGCAGTTCTTC
TRBV12-3/TRBV12-4	TRBJ1-2	NA	NA	CASGRVGVTGNYGYTF	TGTGCCAGCGGCCGTGTGGGTGTAACAGGGAACTATGGCTACACCTTC
TRBV28	TRBJ1-5	few	TRBD1	CASSLDRGPTRPQHF	TGTGCCAGCAGTTTAGACAGGGGGCCCACGAGGCCCCAGCATTTT
TRBV4-1	TRBJ2-7	NA	NA	CASSQEFASVYEQYF	TGCGCCAGCAGCCAAGAATTTGCTAGCGTCTACGAGCAGTACTTC
TRBV5-1	TRBJ1-3	many	NA	CASSSQGNFGNTIYF	TGCGCCAGCAGCTCTCAGGGTAACTTTGGAAACACCATATATTTT
TRBV28	TRBJ2-1	medium-sized	TRBD2	CASSLRIAGYNEQFF	TGTGCCAGCAGTTTAAGGATAGCGGGATACAATGAGCAGTTCTTC
TRBV24-1	TRBJ2-1	many	TRBD1	CATSDSRGQGPGGSYNEQFF	TGTGCCACCAGTGATTCGCGGGGACAGGGGCCCGGGGGCTCCTACAATGAGCAGTTCTTC
TRBV20-1	TRBJ2-1	many	NA	CSASPGGSIPAVSSYNEQFF	TGCAGTGCTAGCCCAGGTGGTTCCATCCCAGCGGTGAGCTCCTACAATGAGCAGTTCTTC
TRBV11-3	TRBJ2-1	many	NA	CASSPRRGSYNEQFF	TGTGCCAGCAGCCCTCGTCGGGGCTCCTACAATGAGCAGTTCTTC
TRBV29-1	TRBJ2-7	medium-sized	NA	CSVRRTLSYEQYF	TGCAGCGTTCGAAGGACTCTCTCCTACGAGCAGTACTTC
TRBV12-3/TRBV12-4	TRBJ1-5	many	TRBD1	CASSLQGGSQPQHF	TGTGCCAGCAGCTTACAGGGGGGCAGTCAGCCCCAGCATTTT
TRBV29-1	TRBJ2-5	many	NA	CSVNRVGEETQYF	TGCAGCGTCAACCGGGTAGGAGAAGAGACCCAGTACTTC
TRBV11-2	TRBJ2-3	NA	NA	CASSFGMTDTQYF	TGTGCCAGCAGCTTTGGGATGACAGATACGCAGTATTTT
TRBV29-1	TRBJ2-1	many	TRBD2	CSVVSGSRGEQFF	TGCAGCGTTGTGAGCGGGAGTAGGGGTGAGCAGTTCTTC
TRBV29-1	TRBJ2-7	medium-sized	TRBD1	CSVKSGTGFYEQYF	TGCAGCGTAAAAAGTGGGACAGGCTTCTACGAGCAGTACTTC
TRBV4-2	TRBJ2-7	NA	TRBD2	CASSSLAGNSYEQYF	TGTGCCAGCAGCTCACTAGCGGGAAACTCCTACGAGCAGTACTTC
TRBV20-1	TRBJ2-2	NA	NA	CSASDSGALTGELFF	TGCAGTGCTAGTGATTCGGGGGCCCTAACCGGGGAGCTGTTTTTT
TRBV19	TRBJ2-2	NA	TRBD1	CASRGTGENTGELFF	TGTGCCAGTAGGGGGACAGGGGAGAACACCGGGGAGCTGTTTTTT
TRBV5-1	TRBJ2-7	few	TRBD1	CASSPRDSGIYEQYF	TGCGCCAGCAGCCCGAGGGACAGTGGAATCTACGAGCAGTACTTC
TRBV20-1	TRBJ2-5	NA	NA	CSARDPSVETQYF	TGCAGTGCTAGAGATCCCAGCGTGGAGACCCAGTACTTC
TRBV9	TRBJ1-4	many	NA	CASSLWGLKGEKLFF	TGTGCCAGCAGCCTGTGGGGATTAAAGGGTGAAAAACTGTTTTTT
TRBV10-1	TRBJ2-1	many	NA	CATQGGLARNEQFF	TGCGCCACCCAAGGGGGCCTAGCGCGGAATGAGCAGTTCTTC
TRBV12-3/TRBV12-4	TRBJ2-1	many	TRBD2	CASRGLASSYNEQFF	TGTGCCAGCAGGGGACTAGCGAGCTCCTACAATGAGCAGTTCTTC
TRBV11-2	TRBJ1-1	NA	NA	CASSLERGSGAFF	TGTGCCAGCAGCTTAGAGCGGGGATCGGGAGCTTTCTTT
TRBV9	TRBJ1-2	many	NA	CASSNTGTGYGYTF	TGTGCCAGCAGCAACACGGGAACGGGGTATGGCTACACCTTC
TRBV6-1	TRBJ1-1	many	NA	CASRPPLGAAEAFF	TGTGCCAGCAGGCCCCCCCTGGGAGCGGCTGAAGCTTTCTTT
TRBV5-4	TRBJ2-2	NA	NA	CASTSRRFSNTGELFF	TGTGCCAGCACGTCTAGAAGATTTTCGAACACCGGGGAGCTGTTTTTT
TRBV6-1	TRBJ1-5	NA	TRBD1	CASSVRQGHYQPQHF	TGTGCCAGCAGCGTTCGACAGGGGCACTATCAGCCCCAGCATTTT
TRBV18	TRBJ2-5	few	NA	CASSPMLETQYF	TGTGCCAGCTCACCGATGCTGGAGACCCAGTACTTC
TRBV21-1	TRBJ1-1	many	NA	CASSKVKGEHTEAFF	TGTGCCAGCAGCAAAGTAAAGGGAGAGCACACTGAAGCTTTCTTT
TRBV5-1	TRBJ2-1	many	TRBD2	CASSWLAGGPSDEQFF	TGCGCCAGCAGCTGGTTAGCGGGAGGGCCGTCGGATGAGCAGTTCTTC
TRBV7-2	TRBJ2-1	many	NA	CASSFSGSSYNEQFF	TGTGCCAGCAGCTTTAGCGGAAGCTCCTACAATGAGCAGTTCTTC
TRBV19	TRBJ1-5	NA	NA	CASSEQVYQPQHF	TGTGCCAGTAGCGAACAGGTTTACCAGCCCCAGCATTTT
TRBV9	TRBJ2-7	many	NA	CASSITGTPLYEQYF	TGTGCCAGCAGCATCACCGGGACTCCTCTCTACGAGCAGTACTTC
TRBV29-1	TRBJ2-7	many	NA	CSVGTGRGDEQYF	TGCAGCGTTGGGACAGGGAGGGGGGACGAGCAGTACTTC
TRBV20-1	TRBJ1-5	many	NA	CSASLGRGNQPQHF	TGCAGTGCTAGTCTTGGCAGGGGTAATCAGCCCCAGCATTTT
TRBV3-1	TRBJ1-1	few	NA	CASSPWDAEATEAFF	TGTGCCAGCAGCCCGTGGGACGCCGAAGCTACTGAAGCTTTCTTT
TRBV5-4	TRBJ2-7	few	NA	CASSLGGASRRAYEQYF	TGTGCCAGCAGCTTGGGGGGGGCTAGCCGCAGGGCCTACGAGCAGTACTTC
TRBV6-2/TRBV6-3	TRBJ2-7	many	NA	CASNLRRGSYEQYF	TGTGCCAGCAATCTCCGCAGGGGATCCTACGAGCAGTACTTC
TRBV28	TRBJ2-1	many	NA	CASQYPGGRANNEQFF	TGTGCCAGCCAATACCCGGGCGGGCGAGCTAACAATGAGCAGTTCTTC